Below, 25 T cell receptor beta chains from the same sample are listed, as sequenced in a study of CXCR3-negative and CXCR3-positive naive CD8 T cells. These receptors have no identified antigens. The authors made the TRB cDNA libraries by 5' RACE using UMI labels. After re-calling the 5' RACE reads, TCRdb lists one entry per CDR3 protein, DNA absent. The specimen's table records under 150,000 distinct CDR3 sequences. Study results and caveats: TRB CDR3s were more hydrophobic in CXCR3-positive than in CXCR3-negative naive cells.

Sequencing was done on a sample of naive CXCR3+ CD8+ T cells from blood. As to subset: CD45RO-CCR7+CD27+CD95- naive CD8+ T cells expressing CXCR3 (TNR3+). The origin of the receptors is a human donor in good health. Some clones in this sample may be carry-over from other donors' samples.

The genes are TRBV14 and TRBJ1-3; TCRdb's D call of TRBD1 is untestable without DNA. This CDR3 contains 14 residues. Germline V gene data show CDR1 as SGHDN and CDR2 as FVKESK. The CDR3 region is CASSRTGGRNTIYF.

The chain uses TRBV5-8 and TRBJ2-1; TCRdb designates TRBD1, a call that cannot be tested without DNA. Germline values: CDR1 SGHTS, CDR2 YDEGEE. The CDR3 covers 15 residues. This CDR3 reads CASSPGESSYNEQFF.

The CDR3 loop is CASSSMGAVITNSYTF. The chain combines TRBV12-3 or TRBV12-4 with TRBJ1-2; TCRdb indicates TRBD1, and absent DNA this call remains unverified. The CDR3 spans 16 residues.

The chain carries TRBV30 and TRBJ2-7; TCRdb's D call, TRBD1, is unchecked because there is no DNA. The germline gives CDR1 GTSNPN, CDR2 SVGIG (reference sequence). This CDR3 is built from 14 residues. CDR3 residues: CAWTLGTGYNEQYF.

The CDR3 reads CASKAGGSYEQYF. V gene TRBV2 combines with J gene TRBJ2-7; TCRdb designates TRBD2, a call that cannot be tested without DNA. Looked up from germline, CDR1 is SNHLY and CDR2 is FYNNEI. The CDR3 contains 13 residues.

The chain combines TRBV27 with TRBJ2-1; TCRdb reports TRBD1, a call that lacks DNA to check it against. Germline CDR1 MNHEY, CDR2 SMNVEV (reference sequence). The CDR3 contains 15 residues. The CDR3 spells CASSLGARSYNEQFF.

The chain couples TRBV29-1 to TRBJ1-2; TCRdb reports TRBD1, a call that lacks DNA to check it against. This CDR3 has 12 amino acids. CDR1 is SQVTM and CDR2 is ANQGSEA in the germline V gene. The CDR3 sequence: CSVRGGAYGYTF.

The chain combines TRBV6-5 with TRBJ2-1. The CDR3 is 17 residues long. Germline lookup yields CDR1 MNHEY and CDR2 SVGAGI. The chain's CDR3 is CASSHSRLASTNNEQFF.

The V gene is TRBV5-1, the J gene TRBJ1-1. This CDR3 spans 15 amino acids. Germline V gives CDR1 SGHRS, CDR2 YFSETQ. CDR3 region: CASSLEQSMNTEAFF.

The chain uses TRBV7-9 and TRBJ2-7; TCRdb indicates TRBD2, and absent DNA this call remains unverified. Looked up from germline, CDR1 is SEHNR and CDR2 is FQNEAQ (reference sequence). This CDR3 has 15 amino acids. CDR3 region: CASTLPPTSGYEQYF.

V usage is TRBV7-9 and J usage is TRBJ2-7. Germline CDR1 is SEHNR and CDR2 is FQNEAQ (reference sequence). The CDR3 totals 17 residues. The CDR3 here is CASSLVRSIERSYEQYF.

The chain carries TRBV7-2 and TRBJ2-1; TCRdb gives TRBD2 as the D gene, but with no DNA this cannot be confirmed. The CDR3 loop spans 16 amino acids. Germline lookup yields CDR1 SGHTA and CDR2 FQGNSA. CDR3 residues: CASSQLAGASYNEQFF.

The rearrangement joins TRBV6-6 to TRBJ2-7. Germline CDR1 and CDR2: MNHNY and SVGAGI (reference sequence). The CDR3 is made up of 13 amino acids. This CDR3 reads CASSYPGQGEQYF.

This CDR3 reads CASSRGDTPYEQYF. The rearrangement links TRBV7-2 to TRBJ2-7; TCRdb picks TRBD1, but there is no DNA to check that call. This CDR3 comprises 14 residues. Germline loops: CDR1 SGHTA, CDR2 FQGNSA.

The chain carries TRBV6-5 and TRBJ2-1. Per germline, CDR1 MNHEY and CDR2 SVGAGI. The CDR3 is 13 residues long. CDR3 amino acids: CASSYSKLLEQFF.

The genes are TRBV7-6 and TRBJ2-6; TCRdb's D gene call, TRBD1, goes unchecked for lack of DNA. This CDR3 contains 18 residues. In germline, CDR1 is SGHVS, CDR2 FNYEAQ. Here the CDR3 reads CASSLYGDVSSGANVLTF.

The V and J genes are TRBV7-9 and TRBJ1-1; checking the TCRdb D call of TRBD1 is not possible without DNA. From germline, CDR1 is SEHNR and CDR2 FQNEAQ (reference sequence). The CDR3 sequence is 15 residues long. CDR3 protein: CASSLLTGGNTEAFF.

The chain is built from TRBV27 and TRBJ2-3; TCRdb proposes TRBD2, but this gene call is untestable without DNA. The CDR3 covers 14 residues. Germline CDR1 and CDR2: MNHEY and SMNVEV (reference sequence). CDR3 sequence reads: CASSFLEGTDTQYF.

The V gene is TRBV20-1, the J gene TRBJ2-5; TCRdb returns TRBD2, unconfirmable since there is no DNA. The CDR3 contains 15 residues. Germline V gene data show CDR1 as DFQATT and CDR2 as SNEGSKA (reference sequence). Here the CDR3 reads CSATGTSGTQETQYF.

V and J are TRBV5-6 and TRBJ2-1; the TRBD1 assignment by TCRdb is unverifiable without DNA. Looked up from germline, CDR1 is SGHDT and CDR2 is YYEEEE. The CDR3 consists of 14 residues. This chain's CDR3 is CASSFGSWGSEQFF.

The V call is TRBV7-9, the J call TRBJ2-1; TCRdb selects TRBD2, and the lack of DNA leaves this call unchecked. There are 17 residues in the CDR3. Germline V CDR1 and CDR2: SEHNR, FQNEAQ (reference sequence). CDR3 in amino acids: CASSPPVAGKGRNEQFF.

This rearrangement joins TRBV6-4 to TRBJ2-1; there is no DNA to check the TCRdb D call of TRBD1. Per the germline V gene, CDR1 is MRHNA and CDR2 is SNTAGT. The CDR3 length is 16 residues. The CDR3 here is CASSVTAGHGNNEQFF.

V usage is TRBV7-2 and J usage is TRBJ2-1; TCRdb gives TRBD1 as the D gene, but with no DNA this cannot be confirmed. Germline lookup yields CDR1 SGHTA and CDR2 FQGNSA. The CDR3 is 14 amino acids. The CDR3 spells CASSFQGIYNEQFF.

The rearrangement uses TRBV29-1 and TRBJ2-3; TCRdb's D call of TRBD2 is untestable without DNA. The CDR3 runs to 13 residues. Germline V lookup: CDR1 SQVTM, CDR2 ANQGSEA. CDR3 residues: CSVVALDADTQYF.

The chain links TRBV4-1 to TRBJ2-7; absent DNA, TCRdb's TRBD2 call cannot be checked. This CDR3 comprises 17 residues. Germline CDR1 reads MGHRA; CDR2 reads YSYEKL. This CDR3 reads CASSQDLVQLPAYEQYF.